Below, 9 T cell receptor beta chains from the same sample are listed, as sequenced in a study of patients and donors after allogeneic stem cell transplantation. One entry per CDR3 protein results from TCRdb running MiXCR on the RT-PCR reads. Altogether roughly 940,000 distinct CDR3 sequences are present, more than 15% being singletons, with the ten largest covering 6%. The source material was blood, either unsorted or a sorted T cell fraction (not recorded which). Source of these receptors: a human donor who was either an allogeneic HSCT recipient or a stem cell or donor lymphocyte infusion donor (not recorded which). It is not recorded whose cells these are; they may come from a transplant donor.

This clonotype was counted only a few times. The V gene is TRBV3-1, the J gene TRBJ2-2; D is uncertain. The CDR3 contains 13 residues. V lost 1 base and J lost 7, with 7 bases in between. Germline CDR1 reads LGHDT; CDR2 reads YNNKEL (reference sequence). The CDR3 DNA sequence: TGTGCCAGCAGCCAAGGGTGGCTCGGGGAGCTGTTTTTT. It yields the protein CASSQGWLGELFF.

The gene calls are TRBV12-5 and TRBJ2-1; 10 bases are shared with TRBD2. The V and J ends lost 0 bases and 4 bases, in that order; junction bases with no gene match: 18. This CDR3 comprises 21 residues. From germline, CDR1 is LGHNT and CDR2 FRNRAP. CDR3 sequence: CASGLVLRGAPGLATYNEQFF. DNA for the CDR3: TGTGCTAGTGGTTTGGTACTTCGGGGGGCTCCGGGACTAGCGACGTACAATGAGCAGTTCTTC.

The chain has TRBV19 and TRBJ1-1; D not resolved. V dropped 6 bases and J dropped 1 base, with 21 bases sitting between them. The CDR3 consists of 17 residues. Looked up from germline, CDR1 is LNHDA and CDR2 is SQIVND (reference sequence). The CDR3 region is CASSPGSGDVSNTEAFF. The DNA of the CDR3 is TGTGCCAGTAGCCCCGGATCGGGAGACGTTTCGAACACTGAAGCTTTCTTT.

The genes are TRBV25-1 and TRBJ1-2; D not certain. CDR3 size: 12 residues. Looked up from germline, CDR1 is MGHDK and CDR2 is SYGVNS. The V and J ends lost 4 bases and 3 bases respectively, with 6 bases between them. CDR3 nucleotide sequence: TGTGCCAGCAGTGGGGGATACTATGGCTACACCTTC. Translated, it gives CASSGGYYGYTF.

In this sample, this clonotype turned up a few times. The chain combines TRBV12-3 or TRBV12-4 with TRBJ2-3; 10 bases line up with TRBD1. Trimming removed 5 bases from V and 5 bases from J; junction bases left unmatched: 10. The CDR3 extends over 16 amino acids. The CDR3 loop is CASSPLDRGLKDTQYF. The CDR3, as DNA: TGTGCCAGCAGTCCTCTGGACAGGGGGTTAAAAGATACGCAGTATTTT.

This clonotype has just a few counts. The chain joins TRBV7-8 to TRBJ2-7; 9 bases align to TRBD2. V lost 7 bases, J lost 5 bases, and 9 bases stayed unmatched. The CDR3 has 14 amino acids. The V gene's germline CDR1 is SGHVS and CDR2 FQNEAQ. CDR3 protein: CASKTLAGDHEQYF. In nucleotides, the CDR3 is TGTGCCAGCAAAACACTAGCGGGCGACCACGAGCAGTACTTC.

This clonotype was observed a single time. V usage is TRBV20-1 and J usage is TRBJ1-1; D uncertain. CDR1 is DFQATT and CDR2 is SNEGSKA in the germline V gene (reference sequence). V was clipped by 6 bases and J by 1 base, with 18 bases between them. The CDR3 length is 15 residues. CDR3 coding DNA: TGCAGTGCCAACCTCAAGGAGGGAAAGAACACTGAAGCTTTCTTT. It translates to CSANLKEGKNTEAFF.

This clonotype appeared many times. The chain has TRBV15 and TRBJ1-2; a possible D gene is TRBD1 (5 bases). This CDR3 comprises 15 residues. Germline lookup yields CDR1 LNHNV and CDR2 YYDKDF (reference sequence). Trimming cost V 0 bases and J 3 bases, with 11 bases left between them. CDR3 DNA: TGTGCCACCAGCAGAGATGAAGGGGATCACTATGGCTACACCTTC. Amino acids: CATSRDEGDHYGYTF.

V gene TRBV20-1 combines with J gene TRBJ2-5, with D perhaps TRBD1 (6 bases). CDR1 is DFQATT, CDR2 SNEGSKA, per germline (reference sequence). The length of the CDR3 is 14 residues. Trimming took off 0 bases at V and 2 bases at J, with 10 bases between the two ends. The DNA of the CDR3 is TGCAGTGCTAGAGAAGGACAGACACAAGAGACCCAGTACTTC. Its translation: CSAREGQTQETQYF.